This T cell receptor (beta chain) was identified in a study of post-analysis software for immune sequencing data. Overall study results and limits: TRBV5-6, TRBV5-1 and TRBV20-1 belonged to a set of roughly 5 TRBV segments that were more frequent in patients than controls.

Unique molecular identifiers tagged the TCR beta cDNA libraries. One entry per CDR3 protein, called by TCRdb with MiXCR from the PCR reads. The table has approximately 350,000 distinct CDR3 sequences, approximately 38% seen once. CDR1 is SGHTA and CDR2 is FQGTGA in the germline V gene. CDR3 size: 14 residues. As to this clonotype: Its antigen is not known. An end of the junction does not agree with germline; a read error may underlie this.

This receptor was identified in a girl aged 10-17 years with multiple sclerosis. The chain employs TRBV7-3 and TRBJ1-1; D remains ambiguous. Material: blood. The CDR3 DNA is TGTGCCAGCAGTTTAACGGGGTCCCGCACTGAAGCTTTCTTT. Translated: CASSLTGSRTEAFF. The whole variable domain, filled in from reference TRBV7-3 and TRBJ1-1, reads GAGVSQTPSNKVTEKGKYVELRCDPISGHTALYWYRQSLGQGPEFLIYFQGTGAADDSGLPNDRFFAVRPEGSVSTLKIQRTERGDSAVYLCASSLTGSRTEAFFGQGTRLTVV.